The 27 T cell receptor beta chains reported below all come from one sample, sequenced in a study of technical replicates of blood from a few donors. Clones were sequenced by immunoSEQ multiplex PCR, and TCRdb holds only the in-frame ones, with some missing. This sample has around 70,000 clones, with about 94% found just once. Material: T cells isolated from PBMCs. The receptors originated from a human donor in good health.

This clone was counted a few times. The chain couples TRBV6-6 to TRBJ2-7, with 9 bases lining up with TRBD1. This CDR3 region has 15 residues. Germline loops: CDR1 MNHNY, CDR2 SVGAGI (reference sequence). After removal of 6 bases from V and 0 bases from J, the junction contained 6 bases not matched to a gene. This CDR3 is CASRAGTGSSYEQYF. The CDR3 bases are TGTGCCAGCAGAGCCGGGACAGGGAGCTCCTACGAGCAGTACTTC.

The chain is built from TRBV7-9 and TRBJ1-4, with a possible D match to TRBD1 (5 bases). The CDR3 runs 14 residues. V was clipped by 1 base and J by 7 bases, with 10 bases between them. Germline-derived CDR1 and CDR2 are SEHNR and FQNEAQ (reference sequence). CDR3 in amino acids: CASSLGTGGEKLFF. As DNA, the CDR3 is TGTGCCAGCAGCTTAGGTACAGGCGGTGAAAAACTGTTTTTT.

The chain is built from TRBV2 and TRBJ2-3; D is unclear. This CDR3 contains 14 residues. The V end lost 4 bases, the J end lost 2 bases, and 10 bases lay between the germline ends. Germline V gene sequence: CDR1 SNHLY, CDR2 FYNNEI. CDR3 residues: CASSVRPLTDTQYF. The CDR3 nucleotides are TGTGCCAGCAGTGTGAGGCCCCTCACAGATACGCAGTATTTT.

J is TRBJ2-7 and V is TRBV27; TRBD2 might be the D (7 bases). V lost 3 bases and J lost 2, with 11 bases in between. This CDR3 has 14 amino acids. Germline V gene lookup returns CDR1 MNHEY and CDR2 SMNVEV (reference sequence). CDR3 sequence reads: CASSLGGGPYEQYF. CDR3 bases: TGTGCCAGCAGTTTGGGGGGGGGCCCCTACGAGCAGTACTTC.

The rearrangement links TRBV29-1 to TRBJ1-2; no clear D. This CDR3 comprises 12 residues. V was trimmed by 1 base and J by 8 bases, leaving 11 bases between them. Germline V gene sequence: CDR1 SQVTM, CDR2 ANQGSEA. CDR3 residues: CSVEVVEGGYTF. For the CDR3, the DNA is TGCAGCGTTGAAGTGGTGGAGGGCGGCTACACCTTC.

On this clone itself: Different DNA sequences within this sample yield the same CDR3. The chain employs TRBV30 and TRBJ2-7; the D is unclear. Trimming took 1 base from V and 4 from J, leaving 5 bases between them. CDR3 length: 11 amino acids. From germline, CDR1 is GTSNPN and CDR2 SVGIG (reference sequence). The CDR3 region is CAWSGAYEQYF. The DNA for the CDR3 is TGTGCCTGGAGTGGGGCTTACGAGCAGTACTTC.

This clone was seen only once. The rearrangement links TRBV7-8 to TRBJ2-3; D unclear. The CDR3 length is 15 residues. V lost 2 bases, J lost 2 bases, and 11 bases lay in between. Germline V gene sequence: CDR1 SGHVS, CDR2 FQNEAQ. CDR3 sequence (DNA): TGTGCCAGCAGCTTAATAGCAGATCTCACAGATACGCAGTATTTT. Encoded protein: CASSLIADLTDTQYF.

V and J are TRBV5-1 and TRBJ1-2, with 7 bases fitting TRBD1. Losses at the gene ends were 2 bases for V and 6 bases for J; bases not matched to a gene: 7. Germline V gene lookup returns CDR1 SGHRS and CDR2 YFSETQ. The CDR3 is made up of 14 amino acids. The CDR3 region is CASSFNRGSDGYTF. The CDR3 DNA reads TGCGCCAGCAGCTTTAACAGGGGATCAGATGGCTACACCTTC.

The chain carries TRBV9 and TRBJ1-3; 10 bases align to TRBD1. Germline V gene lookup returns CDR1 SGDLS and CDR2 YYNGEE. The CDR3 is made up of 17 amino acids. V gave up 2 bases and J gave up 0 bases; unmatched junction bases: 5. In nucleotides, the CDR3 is TGTGCCAGCAGCGTCGATAGGACAGGGGGCTCTGGAAACACCATATATTTT. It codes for CASSVDRTGGSGNTIYF.

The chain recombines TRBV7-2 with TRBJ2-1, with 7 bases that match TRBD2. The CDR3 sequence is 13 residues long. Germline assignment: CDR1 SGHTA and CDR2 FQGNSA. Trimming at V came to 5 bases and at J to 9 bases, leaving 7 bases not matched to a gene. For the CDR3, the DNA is TGTGCCAGCAGCGCAATCCGGACTAGTGAGCAGTTCTTC. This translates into CASSAIRTSEQFF. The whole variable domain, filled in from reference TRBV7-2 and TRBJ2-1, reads GAGVSQSPSNKVTEKGKDVELRCDPISGHTALYWYRQSLGQGLEFLIYFQGNSAPDKSGLPSDRFSAERTGGSVSTLTIQRTQQEDSAVYLCASSAIRTSEQFFGPGTRLTVL.

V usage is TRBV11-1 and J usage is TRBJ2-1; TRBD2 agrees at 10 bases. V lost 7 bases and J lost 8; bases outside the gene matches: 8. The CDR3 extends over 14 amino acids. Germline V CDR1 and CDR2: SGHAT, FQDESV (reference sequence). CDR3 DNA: TGTGCCAGCATGATATTAGCGGGAGGCTATGAGCAGTTCTTC. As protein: CASMILAGGYEQFF.

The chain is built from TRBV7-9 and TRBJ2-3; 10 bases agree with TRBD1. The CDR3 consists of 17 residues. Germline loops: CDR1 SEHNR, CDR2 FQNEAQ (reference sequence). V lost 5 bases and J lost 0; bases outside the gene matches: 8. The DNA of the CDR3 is TGTGCCAGCAGCCCCCGAGGGGACAGGGGAAGCACAGATACGCAGTATTTT. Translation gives CASSPRGDRGSTDTQYF.

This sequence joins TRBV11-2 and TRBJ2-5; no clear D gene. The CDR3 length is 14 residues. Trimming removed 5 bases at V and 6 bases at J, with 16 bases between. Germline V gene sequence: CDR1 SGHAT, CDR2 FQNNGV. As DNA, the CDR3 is TGTGCCAGCAGCCCATTGTCAGGCACCCAGACCCAGTACTTC. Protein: CASSPLSGTQTQYF.

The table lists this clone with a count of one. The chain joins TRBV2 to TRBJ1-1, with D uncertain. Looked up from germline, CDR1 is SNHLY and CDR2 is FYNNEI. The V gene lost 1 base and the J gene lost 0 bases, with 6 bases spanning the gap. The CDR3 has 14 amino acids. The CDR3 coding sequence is TGTGCCAGCAGTGAAGGGGCAATGAACACTGAAGCTTTCTTT. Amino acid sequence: CASSEGAMNTEAFF. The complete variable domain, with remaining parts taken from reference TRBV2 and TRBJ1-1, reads EPEVTQTPSHQVTQMGQEVILRCVPISNHLYFYWYRQILGQKVEFLVSFYNNEISEKSEIFDDQFSVERPDGSNFTLKIRSTKLEDSAMYFCASSEGAMNTEAFFGQGTRLTVV.

The CDR3 loop reads CASSLVWTSGSYEQYF. The DNA of the CDR3 is TGTGCCAGCAGCTTAGTATGGACTAGCGGTTCCTACGAGCAGTACTTC. The gene calls are TRBV11-2 and TRBJ2-7, with 10 bases fitting TRBD2. V was pared by 1 base and J by 1 base, with 4 bases of the junction left unmatched. The germline V gene has CDR1 SGHAT and CDR2 FQNNGV. The CDR3 has 16 amino acids.

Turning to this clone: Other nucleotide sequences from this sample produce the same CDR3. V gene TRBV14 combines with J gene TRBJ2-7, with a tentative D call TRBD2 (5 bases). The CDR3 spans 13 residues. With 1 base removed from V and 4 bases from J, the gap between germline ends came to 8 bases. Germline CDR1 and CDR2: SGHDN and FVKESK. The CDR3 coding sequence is TGTGCCAGCAGCCAAGTTTCGGGGTACGAGCAGTACTTC. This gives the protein CASSQVSGYEQYF.

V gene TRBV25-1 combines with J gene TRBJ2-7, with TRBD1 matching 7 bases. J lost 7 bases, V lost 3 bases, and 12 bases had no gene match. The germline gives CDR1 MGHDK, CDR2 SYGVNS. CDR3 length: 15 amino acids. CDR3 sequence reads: CASSESRAGGWEQYF. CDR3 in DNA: TGTGCCAGCAGTGAGTCTCGGGCAGGGGGATGGGAGCAGTACTTC.

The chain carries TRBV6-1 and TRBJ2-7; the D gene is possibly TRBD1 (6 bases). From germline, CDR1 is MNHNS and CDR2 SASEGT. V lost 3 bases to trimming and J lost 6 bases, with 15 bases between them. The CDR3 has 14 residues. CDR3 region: CASSDIQGIAEQYF. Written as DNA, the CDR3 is TGTGCCAGCAGTGATATACAGGGAATCGCCGAGCAGTACTTC.

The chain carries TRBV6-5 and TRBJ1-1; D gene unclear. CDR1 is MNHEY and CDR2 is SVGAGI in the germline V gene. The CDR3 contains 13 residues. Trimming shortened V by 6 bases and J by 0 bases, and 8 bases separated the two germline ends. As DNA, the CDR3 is TGTGCCAGCAGCCTACAGATGAACACTGAAGCTTTCTTT. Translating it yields CASSLQMNTEAFF.

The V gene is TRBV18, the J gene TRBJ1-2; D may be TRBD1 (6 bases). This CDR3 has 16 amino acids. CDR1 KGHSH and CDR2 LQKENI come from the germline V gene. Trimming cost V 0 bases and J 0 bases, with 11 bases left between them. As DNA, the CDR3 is TGTGCCAGCTCACCACCGCCAGGGGAAGCTAACTATGGCTACACCTTC. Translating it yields CASSPPPGEANYGYTF.

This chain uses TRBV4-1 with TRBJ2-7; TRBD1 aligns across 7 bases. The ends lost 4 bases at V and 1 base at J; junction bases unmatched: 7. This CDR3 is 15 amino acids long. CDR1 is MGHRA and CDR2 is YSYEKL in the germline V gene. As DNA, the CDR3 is TGCGCCAGCAGCCTCAAGGACAGGAATTCCTACGAGCAGTACTTC. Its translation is CASSLKDRNSYEQYF.

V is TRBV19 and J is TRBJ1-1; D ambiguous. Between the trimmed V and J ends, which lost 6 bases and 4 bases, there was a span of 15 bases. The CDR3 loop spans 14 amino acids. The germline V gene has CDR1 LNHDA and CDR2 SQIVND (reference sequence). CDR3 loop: CASRTNIRGTEAFF. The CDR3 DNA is TGTGCCAGTAGGACGAATATTCGGGGCACTGAAGCTTTCTTT.

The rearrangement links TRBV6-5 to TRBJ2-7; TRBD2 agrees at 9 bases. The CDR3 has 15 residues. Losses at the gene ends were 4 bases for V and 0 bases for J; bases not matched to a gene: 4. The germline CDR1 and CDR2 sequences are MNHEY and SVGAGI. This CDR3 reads CASSLAGEGSYEQYF. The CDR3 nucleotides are TGTGCCAGCAGTTTAGCGGGAGAAGGCTCCTACGAGCAGTACTTC.

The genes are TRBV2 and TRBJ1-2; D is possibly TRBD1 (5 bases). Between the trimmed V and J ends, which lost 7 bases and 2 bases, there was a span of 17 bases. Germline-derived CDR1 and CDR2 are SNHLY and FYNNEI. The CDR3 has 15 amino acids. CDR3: CASIRGTDTNYGYTF. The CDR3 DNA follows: TGTGCCAGCATAAGGGGCACGGACACAAACTATGGCTACACCTTC.

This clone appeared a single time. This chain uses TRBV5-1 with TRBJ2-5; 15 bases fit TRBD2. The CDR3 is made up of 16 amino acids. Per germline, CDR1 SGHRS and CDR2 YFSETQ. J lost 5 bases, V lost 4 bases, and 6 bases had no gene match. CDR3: CASSPPGLAGGETQYF. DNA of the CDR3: TGCGCCAGCAGCCCCCCCGGACTAGCGGGAGGGGAGACCCAGTACTTC. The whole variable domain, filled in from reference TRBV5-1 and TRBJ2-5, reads KAGVTQTPRYLIKTRGQQVTLSCSPISGHRSVSWYQQTPGQGLQFLFEYFSETQRNKGNFPGRFSGRQFSNSRSEMNVSTLELGDSALYLCASSPPGLAGGETQYFGPGTRLLVL.

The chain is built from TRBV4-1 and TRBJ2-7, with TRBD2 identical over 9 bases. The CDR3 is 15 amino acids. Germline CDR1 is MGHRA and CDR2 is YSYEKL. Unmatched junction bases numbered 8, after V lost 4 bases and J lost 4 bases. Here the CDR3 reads CASSRAGGPSYEQYF. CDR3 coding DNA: TGCGCCAGCAGCCGAGCGGGAGGACCCAGTTACGAGCAGTACTTC.

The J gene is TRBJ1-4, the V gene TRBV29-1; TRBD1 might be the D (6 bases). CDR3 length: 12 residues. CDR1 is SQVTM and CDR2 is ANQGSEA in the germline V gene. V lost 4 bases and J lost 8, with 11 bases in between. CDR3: CSVGQGKEKLFF. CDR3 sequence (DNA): TGCAGCGTTGGTCAGGGGAAGGAAAAACTGTTTTTT.